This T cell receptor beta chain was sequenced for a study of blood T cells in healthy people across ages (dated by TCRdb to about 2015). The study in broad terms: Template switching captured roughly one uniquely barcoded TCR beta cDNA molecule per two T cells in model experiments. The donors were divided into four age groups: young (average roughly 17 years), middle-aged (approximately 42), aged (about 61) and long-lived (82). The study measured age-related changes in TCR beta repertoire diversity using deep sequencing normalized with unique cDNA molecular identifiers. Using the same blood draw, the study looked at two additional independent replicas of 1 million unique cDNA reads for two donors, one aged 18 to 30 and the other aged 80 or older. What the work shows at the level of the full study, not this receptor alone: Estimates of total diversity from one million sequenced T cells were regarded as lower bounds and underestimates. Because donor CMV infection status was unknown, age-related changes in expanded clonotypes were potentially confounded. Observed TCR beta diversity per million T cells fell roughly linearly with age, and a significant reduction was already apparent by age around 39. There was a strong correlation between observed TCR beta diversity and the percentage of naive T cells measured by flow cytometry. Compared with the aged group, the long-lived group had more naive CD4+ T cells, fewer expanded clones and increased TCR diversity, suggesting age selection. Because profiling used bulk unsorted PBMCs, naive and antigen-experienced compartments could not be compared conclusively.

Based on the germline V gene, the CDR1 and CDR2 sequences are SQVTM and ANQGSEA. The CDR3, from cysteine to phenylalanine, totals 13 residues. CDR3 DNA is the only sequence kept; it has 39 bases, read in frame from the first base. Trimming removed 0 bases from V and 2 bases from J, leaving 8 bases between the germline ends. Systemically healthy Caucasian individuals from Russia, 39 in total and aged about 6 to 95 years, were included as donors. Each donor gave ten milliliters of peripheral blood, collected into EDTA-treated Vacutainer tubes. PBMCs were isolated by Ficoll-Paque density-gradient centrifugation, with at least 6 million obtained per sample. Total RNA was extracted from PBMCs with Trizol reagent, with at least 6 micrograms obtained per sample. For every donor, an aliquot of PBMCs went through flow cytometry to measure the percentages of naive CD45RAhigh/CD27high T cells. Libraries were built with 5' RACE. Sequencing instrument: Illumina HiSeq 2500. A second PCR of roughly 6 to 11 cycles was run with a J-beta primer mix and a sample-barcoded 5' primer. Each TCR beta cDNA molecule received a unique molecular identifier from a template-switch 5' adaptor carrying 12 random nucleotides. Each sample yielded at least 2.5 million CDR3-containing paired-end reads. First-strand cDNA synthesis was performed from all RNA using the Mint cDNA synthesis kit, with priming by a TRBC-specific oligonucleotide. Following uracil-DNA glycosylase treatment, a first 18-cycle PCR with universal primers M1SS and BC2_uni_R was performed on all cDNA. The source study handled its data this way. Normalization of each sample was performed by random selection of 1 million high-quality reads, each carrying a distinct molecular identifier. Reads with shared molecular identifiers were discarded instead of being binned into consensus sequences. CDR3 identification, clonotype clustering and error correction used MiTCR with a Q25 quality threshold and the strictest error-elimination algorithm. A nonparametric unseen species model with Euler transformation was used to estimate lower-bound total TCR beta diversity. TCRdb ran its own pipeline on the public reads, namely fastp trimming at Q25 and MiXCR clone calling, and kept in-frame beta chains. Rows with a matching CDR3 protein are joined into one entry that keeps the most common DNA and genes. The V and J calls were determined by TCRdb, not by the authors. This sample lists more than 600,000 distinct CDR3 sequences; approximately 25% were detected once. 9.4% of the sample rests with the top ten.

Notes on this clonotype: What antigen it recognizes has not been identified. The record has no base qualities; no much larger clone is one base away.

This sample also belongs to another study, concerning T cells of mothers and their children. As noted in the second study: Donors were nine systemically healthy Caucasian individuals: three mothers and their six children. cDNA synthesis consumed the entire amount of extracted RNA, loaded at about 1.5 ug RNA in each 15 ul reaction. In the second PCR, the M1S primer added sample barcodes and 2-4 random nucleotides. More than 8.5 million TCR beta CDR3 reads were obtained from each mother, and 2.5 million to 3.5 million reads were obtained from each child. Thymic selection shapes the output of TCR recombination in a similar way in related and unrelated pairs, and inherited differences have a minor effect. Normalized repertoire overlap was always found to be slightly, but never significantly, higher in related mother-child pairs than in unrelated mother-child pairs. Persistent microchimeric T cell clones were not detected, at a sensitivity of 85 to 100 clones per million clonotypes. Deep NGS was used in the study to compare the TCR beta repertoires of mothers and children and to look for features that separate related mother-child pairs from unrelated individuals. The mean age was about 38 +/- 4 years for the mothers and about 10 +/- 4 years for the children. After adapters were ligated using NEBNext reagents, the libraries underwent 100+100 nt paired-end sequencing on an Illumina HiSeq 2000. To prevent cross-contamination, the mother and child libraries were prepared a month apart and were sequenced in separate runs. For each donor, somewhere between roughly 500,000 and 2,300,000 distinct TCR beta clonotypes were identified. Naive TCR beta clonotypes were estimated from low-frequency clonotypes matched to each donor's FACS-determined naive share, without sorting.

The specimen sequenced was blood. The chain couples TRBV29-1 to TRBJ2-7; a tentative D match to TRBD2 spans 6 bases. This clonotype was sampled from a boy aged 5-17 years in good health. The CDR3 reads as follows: CSVEDGGTYEQYF. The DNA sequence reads TGCAGCGTTGAAGATGGAGGGACCTACGAGCAGTACTTC.